This TCR beta chain appears in the sequencing data of a study of blood T cell repertoires in COVID-19. Profiling relied on immunoSEQ multiplex PCR, and the TCRdb table lists in-frame clones only, not all of them. The table includes some 170,000 clones, more than 65% detected once. Symptom resolution, clearance, or two negative PCRs marked the recovered donors of Cohort 3. The CDR3 length is 15 residues. The V and J ends lost 4 bases and 1 base respectively, with 11 bases between them. CDR1 SGHDN and CDR2 FVKESK come from the germline V gene. The specimen sequenced was PBMCs or T cells enriched from blood (not recorded which). This receptor was obtained from a man aged 45-65 years who had recovered from COVID-19. The chain employs TRBV14 and TRBJ1-5; D perhaps matches TRBD1 (6 bases). The CDR3 region has the DNA TGTGCCAGCAGCCGGGGGGGGGCGAGCAATCAGCCCCAGCATTTT. It yields the protein CASSRGGASNQPQHF.